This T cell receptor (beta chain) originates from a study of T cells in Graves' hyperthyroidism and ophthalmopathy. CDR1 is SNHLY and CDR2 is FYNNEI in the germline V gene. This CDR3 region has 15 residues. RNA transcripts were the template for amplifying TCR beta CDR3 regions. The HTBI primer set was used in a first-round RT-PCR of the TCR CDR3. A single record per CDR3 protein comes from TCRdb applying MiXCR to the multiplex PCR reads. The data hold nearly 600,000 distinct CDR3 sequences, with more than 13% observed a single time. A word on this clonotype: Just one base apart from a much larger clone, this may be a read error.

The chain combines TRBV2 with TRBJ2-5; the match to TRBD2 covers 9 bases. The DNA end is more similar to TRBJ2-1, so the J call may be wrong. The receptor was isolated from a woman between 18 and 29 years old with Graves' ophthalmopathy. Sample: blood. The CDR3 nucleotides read TGTGCCAGCAGCGCTCCCGGGACTAGCCAAGAGACCCAGTTCTTC. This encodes CASSAPGTSQETQFF.